The 15 T cell receptor beta chains below were found in one sample sequenced in a study of T cell responses to AZD1222 COVID-19 vaccine. Sequenced by immunoSEQ multiplex PCR; TCRdb stores in-frame clones only, minus some. The sample holds around 31,000 clones, 90% to 95% seen once. The sample consisted of peripheral blood, taken on day 0 of AZD1222 vaccination. The receptors here all came from an adult in good health.

V and J are TRBV5-6 and TRBJ2-3; TRBD2 agrees at 12 bases. Losses at the gene ends were 0 bases for V and 4 bases for J; bases not matched to a gene: 0. Germline CDR1 SGHDT, CDR2 YYEEEE. The CDR3 consists of 15 residues. CDR3 bases: TGTGCCAGCAGCTTGGCTAGCGGGGGGGCAGATACGCAGTATTTT. Its translation is CASSLASGGADTQYF.

The rearrangement links TRBV5-1 to TRBJ1-2; a possible D gene is TRBD1 (5 bases). Between the trimmed V and J ends, which lost 2 bases and 1 base, there was a span of 15 bases. The CDR3 is made up of 16 amino acids. CDR1 and CDR2 (germline): SGHRS, YFSETQ. The CDR3 sequence: CASSLGGGEINYGYTF. The CDR3 DNA is TGCGCCAGCAGCTTAGGAGGAGGGGAGATTAACTATGGCTACACCTTC.

V is TRBV11-2 and J is TRBJ2-3; 10 nucleotides align to TRBD1. The CDR3 is made up of 17 amino acids. With 3 bases clipped from V and 2 bases from J, the junction kept 8 bases outside the gene matches. Per germline, CDR1 SGHAT and CDR2 FQNNGV. In DNA, the CDR3 is TGTGCCAGCAGCTTCAGGACAGGGGGAAGGTTCACAGATACGCAGTATTTT. This translates into CASSFRTGGRFTDTQYF.

This chain joins TRBV14 and TRBJ2-7, with D maybe TRBD1 (6 bases). V lost 2 bases and J lost 6, with 14 bases in between. From germline, CDR1 is SGHDN and CDR2 FVKESK. This CDR3 has 14 residues. The CDR3 region has the DNA TGTGCCAGCAGCCAAAGGGTAGGGGGATCCGAGCAGTACTTC. It encodes CASSQRVGGSEQYF.

The V gene is TRBV5-4, the J gene TRBJ2-7; D gene unclear. This CDR3 region has 12 residues. Between the trimmed V and J ends, which lost 4 bases and 7 bases, there was a span of 12 bases. From germline, CDR1 is SGHNT and CDR2 YYREEE (reference sequence). The CDR3 loop is CASSPRREEQYF. The DNA for the CDR3 is TGTGCCAGCAGCCCCCGGAGAGAGGAGCAGTACTTC.

The rearrangement uses TRBV4-1 and TRBJ1-2; TRBD1 matches 7 bases. Germline-derived CDR1 and CDR2 are MGHRA and YSYEKL. V shed 1 base and J 6 bases; nucleotides not matched to a gene: 17. This CDR3 contains 18 residues. CDR3 region: CASSQGTFGTAWRDGYTF. The CDR3, as DNA: TGCGCCAGCAGCCAAGGGACTTTCGGGACAGCCTGGCGGGATGGCTACACCTTC.

The CDR3 DNA reads TGTGCCAGTAGTATTAGCCGTCAGCCAGGGGTTCAAGAGACCCAGTACTTC. This translates into CASSISRQPGVQETQYF. V is TRBV19 and J is TRBJ2-5; tentative D call: TRBD1 (6 bases). Germline V lookup: CDR1 LNHDA, CDR2 SQIVND (reference sequence). V gave up 3 bases and J gave up 2 bases, with 19 bases separating them. The CDR3 is 17 residues long.

The CDR3 protein is CASGKLQGARDTEAFF. The CDR3 coding sequence is TGTGCCAGCGGAAAATTACAGGGGGCGAGAGACACTGAAGCTTTCTTT. The chain is built from TRBV21-1 and TRBJ1-1; TRBD1 is the table's D call, not checked against the DNA. TRBV21-1 is annotated as a pseudogene. This CDR3 is 16 amino acids long.

V and J are TRBV14 and TRBJ1-6, with D possibly TRBD1 on 5 matching bases. V shed 2 bases and J shed 6 bases, with 17 bases lying between them. CDR3 length: 17 amino acids. CDR1 is SGHDN and CDR2 is FVKESK in the germline V gene. CDR3 nucleotides: TGTGCCAGCAGCCAACTGGGCCCTGGGGCGGCTAATTCACCCCTCCACTTT. Protein sequence: CASSQLGPGAANSPLHF.

This clone has only one observation. V and J are TRBV7-2 and TRBJ2-5; D possibly matches TRBD1 or TRBD2 (5 bases each). CDR3 length: 14 residues. Deletions cut 5 bases from V and 4 bases from J, with 14 bases between. In germline, CDR1 is SGHTA, CDR2 FQGNSA. For the CDR3, the DNA is TGTGCCAGCAGCCTCGAGGGGCGAGGAGAGACCCAGTACTTC. Its protein product is CASSLEGRGETQYF.

This clone was picked up one time. This chain connects TRBV2 to TRBJ2-5, with 11 bases that match TRBD1. The CDR3 covers 16 residues. The germline V gene has CDR1 SNHLY and CDR2 FYNNEI. The junction had 9 bases not matched to a gene; V was cut back by 5 bases and J by 4 bases. The CDR3 DNA is TGTGCCAGCAGTCCCCCCGGACAGGGGGCAATAGAGACCCAGTACTTC. Its protein product is CASSPPGQGAIETQYF.

V usage is TRBV27 and J usage is TRBJ2-7; the D call may be TRBD1 or TRBD2 (6 bases each). Germline V CDR1 and CDR2: MNHEY, SMNVEV (reference sequence). The CDR3 runs to 15 residues. Trimming shortened V by 2 bases and J by 4 bases, and 15 bases separated the two germline ends. This CDR3 reads CASSLNGGPLYEQYF. The CDR3 DNA follows: TGTGCCAGCAGTTTAAATGGGGGGCCTTTATACGAGCAGTACTTC.

The chain links TRBV5-1 to TRBJ2-1; no reliable D call. The CDR3 loop spans 14 amino acids. The V gene lost 0 bases and the J gene lost 6 bases, with 10 bases spanning the gap. Germline-derived CDR1 and CDR2 are SGHRS and YFSETQ. CDR3 region: CASSLEGTINEQFF. The CDR3 DNA follows: TGCGCCAGCAGCTTGGAGGGCACAATCAATGAGCAGTTCTTC.

The chain combines TRBV10-1 with TRBJ1-6, with D perhaps TRBD1 (6 bases). V was shortened by 8 bases and J by 7 bases, with 12 bases between the two germline ends. Germline V gene lookup returns CDR1 WNHNN and CDR2 SYGVQD (reference sequence). This CDR3 spans 13 amino acids. CDR3 sequence (DNA): TGCGCCAGCCAGGACAGCGCAAATTCACCCCTCCACTTT. This translates into CASQDSANSPLHF.

This clone was counted a single time. The rearrangement joins TRBV10-2 to TRBJ2-1; 15 bases fit TRBD2. V shed 8 bases, J shed 8 bases, and the junction held 10 bases outside the gene matches. The CDR3 covers 16 residues. Germline assignment: CDR1 WSHSY and CDR2 SAAADI. In nucleotides, the CDR3 is TGCGCCAGCCGGACTAGCGGGGGGGCGGGTCGGCATGAGCAGTTCTTC. Its translation: CASRTSGGAGRHEQFF.